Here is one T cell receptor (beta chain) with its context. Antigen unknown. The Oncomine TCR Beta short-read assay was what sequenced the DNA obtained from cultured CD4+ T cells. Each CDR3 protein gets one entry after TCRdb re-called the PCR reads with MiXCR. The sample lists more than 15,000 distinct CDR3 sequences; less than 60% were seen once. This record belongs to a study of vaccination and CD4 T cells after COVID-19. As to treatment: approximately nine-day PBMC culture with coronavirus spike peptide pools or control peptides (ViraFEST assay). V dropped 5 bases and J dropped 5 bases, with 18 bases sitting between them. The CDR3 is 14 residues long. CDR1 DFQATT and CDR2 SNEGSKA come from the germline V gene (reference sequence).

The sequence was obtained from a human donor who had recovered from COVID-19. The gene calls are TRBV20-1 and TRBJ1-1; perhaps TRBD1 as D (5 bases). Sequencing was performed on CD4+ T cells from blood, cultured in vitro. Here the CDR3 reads CSARVGGGGTEAFF. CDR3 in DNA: TGCAGTGCTCGAGTTGGGGGGGGTGGAACTGAAGCTTTCTTT.